These T cell receptor beta chains were read from a single sample in a study of blood T cell repertoires in COVID-19. The data were produced by immunoSEQ multiplex PCR, yet TCRdb's version contains in-frame clones alone and is incomplete. The sample carries fewer than 200,000 clones, 70% to 85% recorded once. Material: peripheral blood. These receptors were obtained from a man aged 60 to 69 who had recovered from COVID-19. The CDR3 runs from the conserved cysteine through the conserved F or W. The D gene is left open where the match is weak. Clone size is not always given. Where it is, it says once, few, many or a class for expanded clones.

clone size,V gene,D gene,J gene,CDR3 length,CDR3 DNA,CDR3 protein
-,TRBV7-9,TRBD1,TRBJ1-6,18,TGTGCCAGCAGCTTAGAATCCAGGGGGACGGGAGCGGATTCACCCCTCCACTTT,CASSLESRGTGADSPLHF
few,TRBV12-3/TRBV12-4,-,TRBJ2-7,13,TGTGCCAGCAGTTTGAACGGCGGAGGCGAGCAGTACTTC,CASSLNGGGEQYF
-,TRBV13,TRBD2,TRBJ2-7,18,TGTGCCAGCAGCTCCCGGCAGGGAAGGCTAGCGGGGGTCTACGAGCAGTACTTC,CASSSRQGRLAGVYEQYF
-,TRBV5-6,TRBD1,TRBJ1-6,15,TGTGCCAGCAGCTCCCCGGGACAGGGTGGATCACCCCTCCACTTT,CASSSPGQGGSPLHF
few,TRBV11-2,-,TRBJ2-2,16,TGTGCCAGCAGCCAGGCCCCCCAGGGTTGGACCGGGGAGCTGTTTTTT,CASSQAPQGWTGELFF
-,TRBV7-2,TRBD1,TRBJ1-5,15,TGTGCCAGCAGCTTTAATCAGGGGGCAGGGCAGCCCCAGCATTTT,CASSFNQGAGQPQHF
-,TRBV19,TRBD1,TRBJ1-5,17,TGTGCCAGTAGTATCTTGGGACAGGGGATGGGCAATCAGCCCCAGCATTTT,CASSILGQGMGNQPQHF
-,TRBV23-1,-,TRBJ2-1,14,TGCGCCAGCAGTCAGCGGGGTTGGAGGAATGAGCAGTTCTTC,CASSQRGWRNEQFF
few,TRBV5-1,TRBD2,TRBJ2-7,15,TGCGCCAGCAGCTTGCCCGCGGGGGACTCCTACGAGCAGTACTTC,CASSLPAGDSYEQYF
-,TRBV7-2,TRBD2,TRBJ2-7,18,TGTGCCAGCAGCTTAGAAGGGCTAGCGGGGGGGAGTATCTACGAGCAGTACTTC,CASSLEGLAGGSIYEQYF
-,TRBV3-1/TRBV3-2,-,TRBJ1-2,14,TGTGCCAGCAGCCAGGGGGGACGGGCTCGGGGCTACACCTTC,CASSQGGRARGYTF
once,TRBV7-2,-,TRBJ2-5,12,TGTGCCAGCAGACCGCAGGGAGGGACCCAGTACTTC,CASRPQGGTQYF
-,TRBV5-1,-,TRBJ2-5,14,TGCGCCAGCAGCCCCCTTTCGGGCCAAGAGACCCAGTACTTC,CASSPLSGQETQYF
few,TRBV14,-,TRBJ1-2,14,TGTGCCAGCAGCAAAACATCAACTCGGGGTGGCTACACCTTC,CASSKTSTRGGYTF
-,TRBV5-1,TRBD1,TRBJ2-7,15,TGCGCCAGCAGCGCCACGGGACAGGGTCTCTACGAGCAGTACTTC,CASSATGQGLYEQYF
once,TRBV10-2,TRBD2,TRBJ2-3,14,TGCGCCAGCAGCGAAGCGGGGTCCGGTGATACGCAGTATTTT,CASSEAGSGDTQYF
-,TRBV2,-,TRBJ2-1,12,TGTGCCAGCAAGGTCGGGGAAAATGAGCAGTTCTTC,CASKVGENEQFF
-,TRBV5-5,TRBD1,TRBJ1-2,13,TGTGCCAGCCAGACAGGGGATAACTATGGCTACACCTTC,CASQTGDNYGYTF
-,TRBV27,TRBD1,TRBJ2-3,14,TGTGCCACTAAGGACAGGGCTTCTTTGGATACGCAGTATTTT,CATKDRASLDTQYF
-,TRBV3-1/TRBV3-2,TRBD2,TRBJ2-5,16,TGTGCCAGCAGCCCTCAGCGGGGGCTGTACCAAGAGACCCAGTACTTC,CASSPQRGLYQETQYF
once,TRBV20-1,-,TRBJ1-5,16,TGCAGTGCTAGTGAAAACAGGGAAGGATATCATCAGCCCCAGCATTTT,CSASENREGYHQPQHF
-,TRBV29-1,-,TRBJ1-5,14,TGCAGCGTTGCTCGTACGGTCCTCAATCAGCCCCAGCATTTT,CSVARTVLNQPQHF
-,TRBV18,-,TRBJ1-5,13,TGTGCCAGCTCACCCAGTATTGAACAGCCCCAGCATTTT,CASSPSIEQPQHF
-,TRBV18,TRBD1,TRBJ1-4,15,TGTGCCAGCTCACGAGGACAGGACTCATGGGAAAAACTGTTTTTT,CASSRGQDSWEKLFF
-,TRBV18,TRBD2,TRBJ2-5,16,TGTGCCAGCTCACCACGCAGCGGGGGGGCCGAGGAGACCCAGTACTTC,CASSPRSGGAEETQYF
-,TRBV5-1,TRBD1,TRBJ2-1,12,TGCGCCAGAGGGACAGGGAGGAATGAGCAGTTCTTC,CARGTGRNEQFF
-,TRBV5-8,TRBD2,TRBJ2-7,15,TGTGCCAGCAGCCCCTGGGAGCGGGGGGCCTACGAGCAGTACTTC,CASSPWERGAYEQYF
-,TRBV27,TRBD1,TRBJ2-7,14,TGTGCCAGCAGTTTATCCCGACAGGGCGACGAGCAGTACTTC,CASSLSRQGDEQYF
once,TRBV2,TRBD2,TRBJ2-5,14,TGTGCCAGCAGTGAAGTTTTAGCGGGGGAGACCCAGTACTTC,CASSEVLAGETQYF
-,TRBV6-5,TRBD2,TRBJ2-1,14,TGTGCCAGCAGGGAGACTAGCGGGGTCGGTGAGCAGTTCTTC,CASRETSGVGEQFF
-,TRBV18,-,TRBJ1-5,15,TGTGCCAGCTCGCCCACAGTTGAGAGTGGTCAGCCCCAGCATTTT,CASSPTVESGQPQHF